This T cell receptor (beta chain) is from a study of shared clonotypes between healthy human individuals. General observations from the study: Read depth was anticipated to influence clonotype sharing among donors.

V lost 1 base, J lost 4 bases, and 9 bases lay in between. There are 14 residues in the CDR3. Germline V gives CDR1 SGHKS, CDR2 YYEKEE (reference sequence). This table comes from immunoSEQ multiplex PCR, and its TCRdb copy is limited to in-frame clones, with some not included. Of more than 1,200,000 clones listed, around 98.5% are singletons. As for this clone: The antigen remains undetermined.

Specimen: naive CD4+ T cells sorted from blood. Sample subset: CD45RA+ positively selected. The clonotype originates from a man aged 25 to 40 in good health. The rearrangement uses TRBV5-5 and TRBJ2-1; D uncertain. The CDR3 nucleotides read TGTGCCAGCAGCTTGTTATCGGAGTACAATGAGCAGTTCTTC. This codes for CASSLLSEYNEQFF.